This T cell receptor beta chain was sequenced during a study of blood T cell repertoires in COVID-19. Overall study context: Samples of COVID-19 (acute and convalescent) were obtained from the United States, Italy and Spain. T cells, B-cell-depleted T cells, or PBMCs supplied cDNA or gDNA.

Original analysis: Amplifying reference gene primers gave estimates of nucleated cell counts. Sequencing was performed with immunoSEQ multiplex PCR; in TCRdb, only in-frame clones are kept and a portion is missing. V and J calls and clone size are as listed in that table; D and trimming were resolved from the DNA. Of 80,000 to 90,000 clones in the sample, about 83% were seen once. The germline CDR1 and CDR2 sequences are LGHDT and YNNKEL (reference sequence). V shed 6 bases and J 3 bases; nucleotides not matched to a gene: 5. There are 14 residues in the CDR3. Input material: peripheral blood. The chain combines TRBV3-1 (or the pseudogene TRBV3-2) with TRBJ1-2; 9 bases line up with TRBD1. The receptor comes from a man aged 60 to 69 with acute or convalescent COVID-19. The CDR3 here is CASSHRDRDYGYTF. The CDR3 coding sequence is TGTGCCAGCAGTCACCGGGACAGGGACTATGGCTACACCTTC.